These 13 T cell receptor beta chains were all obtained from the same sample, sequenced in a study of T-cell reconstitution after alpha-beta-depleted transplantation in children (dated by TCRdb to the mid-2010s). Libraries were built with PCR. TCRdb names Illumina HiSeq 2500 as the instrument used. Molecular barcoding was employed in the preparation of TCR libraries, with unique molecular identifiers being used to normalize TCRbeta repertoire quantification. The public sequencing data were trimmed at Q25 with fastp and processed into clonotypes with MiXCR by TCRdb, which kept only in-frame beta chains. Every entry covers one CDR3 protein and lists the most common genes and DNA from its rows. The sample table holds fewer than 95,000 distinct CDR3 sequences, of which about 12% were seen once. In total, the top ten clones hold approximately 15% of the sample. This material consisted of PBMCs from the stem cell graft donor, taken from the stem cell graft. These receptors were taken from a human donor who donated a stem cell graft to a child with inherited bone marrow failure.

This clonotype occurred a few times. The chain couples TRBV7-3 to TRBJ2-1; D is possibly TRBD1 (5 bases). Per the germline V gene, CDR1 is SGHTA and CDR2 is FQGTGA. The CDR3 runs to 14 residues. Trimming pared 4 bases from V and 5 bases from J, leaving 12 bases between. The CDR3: CASSSLGANNEQFF. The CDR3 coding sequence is TGTGCCAGCAGCTCTCTTGGGGCCAACAATGAGCAGTTCTTC. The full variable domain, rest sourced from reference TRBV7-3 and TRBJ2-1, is GAGVSQTPSNKVTEKGKYVELRCDPISGHTALYWYRQSLGQGPEFLIYFQGTGAADDSGLPNDRFFAVRPEGSVSTLKIQRTERGDSAVYLCASSSLGANNEQFFGPGTRLTVL.

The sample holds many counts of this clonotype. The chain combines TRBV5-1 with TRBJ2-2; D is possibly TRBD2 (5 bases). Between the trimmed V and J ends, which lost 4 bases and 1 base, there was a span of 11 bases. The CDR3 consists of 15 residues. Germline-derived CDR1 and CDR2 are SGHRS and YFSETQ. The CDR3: CASSTEGRNTGELFF. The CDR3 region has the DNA TGCGCCAGCAGCACAGAGGGAAGGAACACCGGGGAGCTGTTTTTT.

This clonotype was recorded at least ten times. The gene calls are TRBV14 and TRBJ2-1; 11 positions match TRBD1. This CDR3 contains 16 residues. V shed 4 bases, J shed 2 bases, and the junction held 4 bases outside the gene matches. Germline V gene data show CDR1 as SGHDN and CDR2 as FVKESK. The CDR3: CASSRGQGVAYNEQFF. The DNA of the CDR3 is TGTGCCAGCAGCCGGGGACAGGGGGTTGCCTACAATGAGCAGTTCTTC.

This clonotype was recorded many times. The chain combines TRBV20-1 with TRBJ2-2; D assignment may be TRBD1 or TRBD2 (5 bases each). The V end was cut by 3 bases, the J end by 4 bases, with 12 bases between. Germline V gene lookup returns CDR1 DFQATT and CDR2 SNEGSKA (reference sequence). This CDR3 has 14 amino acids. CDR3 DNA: TGCAGTGCTAGTTTGGGGACCATCACCGGGGAGCTGTTTTTT. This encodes CSASLGTITGELFF.

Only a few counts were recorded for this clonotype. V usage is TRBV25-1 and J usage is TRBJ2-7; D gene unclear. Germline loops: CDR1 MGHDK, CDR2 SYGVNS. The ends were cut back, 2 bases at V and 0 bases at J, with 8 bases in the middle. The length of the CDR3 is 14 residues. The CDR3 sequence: CASSEQASSYEQYF. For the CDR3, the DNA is TGTGCCAGCAGTGAACAGGCCAGCTCCTACGAGCAGTACTTC.

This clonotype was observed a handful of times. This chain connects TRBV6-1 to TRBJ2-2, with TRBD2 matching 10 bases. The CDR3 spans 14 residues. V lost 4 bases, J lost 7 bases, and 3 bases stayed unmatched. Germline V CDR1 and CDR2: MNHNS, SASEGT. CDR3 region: CASSGLAGYGELFF. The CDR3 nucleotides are TGTGCCAGCAGTGGACTAGCGGGCTACGGGGAGCTGTTTTTT.

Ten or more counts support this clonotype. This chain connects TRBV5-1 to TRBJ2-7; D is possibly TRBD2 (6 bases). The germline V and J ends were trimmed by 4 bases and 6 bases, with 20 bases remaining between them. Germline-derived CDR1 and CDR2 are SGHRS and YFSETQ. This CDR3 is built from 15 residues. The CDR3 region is CASSQGLVGGSEQYF. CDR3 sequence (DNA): TGCGCCAGCAGCCAGGGCCTCGTTGGAGGGAGCGAGCAGTACTTC.

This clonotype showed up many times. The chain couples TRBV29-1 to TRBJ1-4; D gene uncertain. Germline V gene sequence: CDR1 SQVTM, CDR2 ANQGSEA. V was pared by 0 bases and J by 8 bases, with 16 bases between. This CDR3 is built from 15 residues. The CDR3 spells CSVEDLGPGGEKLFF. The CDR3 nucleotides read TGCAGCGTTGAAGATTTAGGCCCGGGAGGGGAAAAACTGTTTTTT.

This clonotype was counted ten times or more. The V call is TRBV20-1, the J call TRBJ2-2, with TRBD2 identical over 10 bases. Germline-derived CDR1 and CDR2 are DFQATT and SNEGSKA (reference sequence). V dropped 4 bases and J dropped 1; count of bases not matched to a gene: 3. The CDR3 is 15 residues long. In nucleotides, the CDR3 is TGCAGTGCTACCTCTAGCGGGAGGAACACCGGGGAGCTGTTTTTT. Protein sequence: CSATSSGRNTGELFF.

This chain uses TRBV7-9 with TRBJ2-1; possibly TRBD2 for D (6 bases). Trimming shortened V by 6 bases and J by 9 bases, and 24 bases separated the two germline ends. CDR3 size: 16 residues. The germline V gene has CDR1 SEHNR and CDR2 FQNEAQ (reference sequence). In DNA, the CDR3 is TGTGCCAGCAGACCGCCAGAAGGCGGGGAGCGCAGTGAGCAGTTCTTC. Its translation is CASRPPEGGERSEQFF.

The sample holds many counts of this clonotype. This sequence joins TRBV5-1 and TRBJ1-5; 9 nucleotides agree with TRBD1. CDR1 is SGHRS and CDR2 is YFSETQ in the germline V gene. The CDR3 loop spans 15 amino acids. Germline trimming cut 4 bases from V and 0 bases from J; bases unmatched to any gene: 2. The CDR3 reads CASSQGQGSNQPQHF. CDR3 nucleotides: TGCGCCAGCAGCCAGGGACAGGGTAGCAATCAGCCCCAGCATTTT.

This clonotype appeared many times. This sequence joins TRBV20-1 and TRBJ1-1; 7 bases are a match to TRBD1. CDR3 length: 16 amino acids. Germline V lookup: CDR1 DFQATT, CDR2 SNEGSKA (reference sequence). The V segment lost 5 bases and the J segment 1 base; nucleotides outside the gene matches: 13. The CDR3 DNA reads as TGCAGTGCTCCCCAACTAATACAGGGGACGAACACTGAAGCTTTCTTT. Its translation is CSAPQLIQGTNTEAFF.

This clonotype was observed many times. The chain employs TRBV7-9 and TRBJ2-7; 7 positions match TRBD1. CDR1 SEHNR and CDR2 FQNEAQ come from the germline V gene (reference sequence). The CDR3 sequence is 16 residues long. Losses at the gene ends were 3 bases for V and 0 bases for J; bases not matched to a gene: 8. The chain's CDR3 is CASSLTPGQSSYEQYF. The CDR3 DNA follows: TGTGCCAGCAGCTTGACACCGGGACAGAGCTCCTACGAGCAGTACTTC. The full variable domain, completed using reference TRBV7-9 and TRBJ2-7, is DTGVSQNPRHKITKRGQNVTFRCDPISEHNRLYWYRQTLGQGPEFLTYFQNEAQLEKSRLLSDRFSAERPKGSFSTLEIQRTEQGDSAMYLCASSLTPGQSSYEQYFGPGTRLTVT.